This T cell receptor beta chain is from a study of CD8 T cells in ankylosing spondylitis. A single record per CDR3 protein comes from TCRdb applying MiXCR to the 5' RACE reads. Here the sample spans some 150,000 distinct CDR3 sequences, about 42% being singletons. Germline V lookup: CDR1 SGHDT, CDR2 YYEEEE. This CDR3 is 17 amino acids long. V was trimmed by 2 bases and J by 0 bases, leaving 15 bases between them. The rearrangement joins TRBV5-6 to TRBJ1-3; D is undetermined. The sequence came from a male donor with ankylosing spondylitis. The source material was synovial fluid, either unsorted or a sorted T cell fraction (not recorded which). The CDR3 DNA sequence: TGTGCCAGCAGCTTCTCTGGGCCCACGACCTCTGGAAACACCATATATTTT. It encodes CASSFSGPTTSGNTIYF. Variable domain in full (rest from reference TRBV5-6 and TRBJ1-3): DAGVTQSPTHLIKTRGQQVTLRCSPKSGHDTVSWYQQALGQGPQFIFQYYEEEERQRGNFPDRFSGHQFPNYSSELNVNALLLGDSALYLCASSFSGPTTSGNTIYFGEGSWLTVV.